This T cell receptor beta chain was obtained from a study of blood T cell repertoires in COVID-19. The overall study: Specimens from acute and convalescent COVID-19 originated in the United States, Italy and Spain. T cells, B-cell-depleted T cells, or PBMCs provided the cDNA or gDNA that served as material.

Method: immunoSEQ multiplex PCR; TCRdb's copy keeps in-frame clones and lacks some. Of some 230,000 clones listed, about four fifths are singletons. Germline assignment: CDR1 SQVTM and CDR2 ANQGSEA. This CDR3 has 13 residues. V lost 6 bases and J lost 4, with 12 bases in between. The source is a woman in her fifties or sixties with acute or convalescent COVID-19. The sequencing sample was made of peripheral blood. The chain combines TRBV29-1 with TRBJ2-2; the D gene is possibly TRBD2 (7 bases). In DNA, the CDR3 is TGCAGCGTGGGGGGGCTCGGCACCGGGGAGCTGTTTTTT. It is translated as CSVGGLGTGELFF.